The 22 T cell receptor beta chains given below trace back to one sample, sequenced in a study of T cells after yellow fever vaccination. TCRdb re-analysed the 5' RACE reads in MiXCR, keeping a single row per CDR3 protein. The top ten hold 20% to 25% of the sample, which has a few hundred thousand distinct CDR3 sequences, over 3.5% seen once. The sample in question was PBMCs, obtained 5 days after the yellow fever booster vaccination. These receptors were collected from a man aged 18 to 30 who received the YFV17D yellow fever vaccine.

This clonotype was counted ten times or more. The chain joins TRBV5-1 to TRBJ2-1, with a possible D match to TRBD1 (7 bases). The V end lost 7 bases, the J end lost 3 bases, and 14 bases lay between the germline ends. In germline, CDR1 is SGHRS, CDR2 YFSETQ. This CDR3 contains 14 residues. The CDR3 here is CASGGTVNYNEQFF. In DNA, the CDR3 is TGCGCCAGCGGGGGGACAGTCAACTACAATGAGCAGTTCTTC.

This clonotype has more than one count but fewer than ten. V is TRBV5-1 and J is TRBJ2-7, with D possibly being TRBD2 (6 bases). The ends were cut back, 0 bases at V and 5 bases at J, with 15 bases in the middle. The CDR3 is 15 amino acids. In germline, CDR1 is SGHRS, CDR2 YFSETQ. The chain's CDR3 is CASSLGRGLGDEQYF. CDR3 nucleotides: TGCGCCAGCAGCTTGGGGAGGGGCCTCGGGGACGAGCAGTACTTC.

The chain carries TRBV7-9 and TRBJ2-7; 10 bases agree with TRBD2. This CDR3 is built from 16 residues. The germline V gene encodes CDR1 SEHNR and CDR2 FQNEAQ (reference sequence). Losses at the gene ends were 1 base for V and 7 bases for J; bases not matched to a gene: 10. The DNA for the CDR3 is TGTGCCAGCAGCTTAGAGGTTAGCGGGGGGCCAGGGGAGCAGTACTTC. It codes for CASSLEVSGGPGEQYF.

This clonotype came up a few times. This rearrangement joins TRBV27 to TRBJ2-1; D may correspond to TRBD1 or TRBD2 (5 bases each). Germline-derived CDR1 and CDR2 are MNHEY and SMNVEV (reference sequence). Deletions cut 6 bases from V and 7 bases from J, with 22 bases between. The CDR3 covers 16 residues. The CDR3 protein is CASRIGSQGLINEQFF. CDR3 bases: TGTGCCAGCAGGATTGGGAGTCAGGGTTTAATTAATGAGCAGTTCTTC.

This clonotype was found a few times. CDR3 nucleotides: TGCAGTGCTAGAGATCGGGACAGGGGCTATTCTGGGGGTGAAAAACTGTTTTTT. It yields the protein CSARDRDRGYSGGEKLFF. V gene TRBV20-1 combines with J gene TRBJ1-4; TRBD1 agrees at 10 bases. The CDR3 spans 18 residues. After removal of 0 bases from V and 7 bases from J, the junction contained 14 bases not matched to a gene. Germline-derived CDR1 and CDR2 are DFQATT and SNEGSKA (reference sequence).

This clonotype was seen more than once but under ten times. This rearrangement joins TRBV6-2 or TRBV6-3 to TRBJ2-7, with D tentatively TRBD1 or TRBD2 (5 bases each). CDR1 and CDR2 (germline): MNHEY, SVGEGT. The CDR3 is made up of 13 amino acids. The germline V and J ends were trimmed by 10 bases and 0 bases, with 13 bases remaining between them. The CDR3 region has the DNA TGTGCCACAACCGGGACCGACTCCTACGAGCAGTACGTC. This translates into CATTGTDSYEQYV.

This clonotype was observed a few times. The CDR3 DNA sequence: TGTGCCAGCAGCCCCCGGGACCTGGGGCCCTACAATGAGCAGTTCTTC. Its translation: CASSPRDLGPYNEQFF. This chain uses TRBV5-6 with TRBJ2-1; the D gene could be TRBD1 or TRBD2 (5 bases each). The CDR3 has 16 residues. Germline CDR1 SGHDT, CDR2 YYEEEE. The V end lost 4 bases, the J end lost 2 bases, and 16 bases lay between the germline ends.

This clonotype has just a few counts. The CDR3 DNA is TGTGCCAGCAGCTCACCCCGGGACACACTTTCTGGCTACACCTTC. It yields the protein CASSSPRDTLSGYTF. The chain has TRBV7-2 and TRBJ1-2, with a tentative D call TRBD1 (6 bases). Germline CDR1 reads SGHTA; CDR2 reads FQGNSA. This CDR3 has 15 residues. Trimming removed 4 bases at V and 7 bases at J, with 19 bases between. Full variable domain (remainder filled in from reference TRBV7-2 and TRBJ1-2): GAGVSQSPSNKVTEKGKDVELRCDPISGHTALYWYRQSLGQGLEFLIYFQGNSAPDKSGLPSDRFSAERTGGSVSTLTIQRTQQEDSAVYLCASSSPRDTLSGYTFGSGTRLTVV.

The V call is TRBV6-1, the J call TRBJ1-6, with a tentative D call TRBD1 (5 bases). The V gene lost 2 bases and the J gene lost 8 bases, with 13 bases spanning the gap. CDR1 and CDR2 (germline): MNHNS, SASEGT. The CDR3 runs 15 residues. CDR3 region: CASSEYSGRDSPLHF. The CDR3 DNA reads TGTGCCAGCAGTGAATACTCGGGACGAGATTCACCCCTCCACTTT.

This clonotype came up many times. The rearrangement joins TRBV7-2 to TRBJ2-3, with 14 nucleotides matching TRBD2. Germline CDR1 and CDR2: SGHTA and FQGNSA. V lost 5 bases, J lost 5 bases, and 9 bases stayed unmatched. The CDR3 is made up of 17 amino acids. The chain's CDR3 is CASSPPGLAGGGDTQYF. CDR3 DNA sequence: TGTGCCAGCAGCCCCCCCGGACTAGCGGGGGGTGGAGATACGCAGTATTTT.

Ten or more counts support this clonotype. The chain has TRBV20-1 and TRBJ2-4; possibly TRBD1 or TRBD2 for D (6 bases each). Trimming took 4 bases from V and 9 from J, leaving 10 bases between them. This CDR3 is built from 11 residues. Germline CDR1 DFQATT, CDR2 SNEGSKA (reference sequence). In DNA form, the CDR3 reads TGCAGTGCTATGGGGGGCGGCATTCAGTACTTC. Amino acids: CSAMGGGIQYF.

This clonotype was observed many times. The gene calls are TRBV5-1 and TRBJ2-3; 15 bases line up with TRBD2. J was trimmed by 0 bases and V by 3 bases; bases with no gene match: 5. From germline, CDR1 is SGHRS and CDR2 YFSETQ. CDR3 length: 18 residues. The DNA for the CDR3 is TGCGCCAGCAGCTCCGGGACTAGCGGGGGGCGGAGCACAGATACGCAGTATTTT. Amino acids: CASSSGTSGGRSTDTQYF.

This clonotype was counted a few times. This sequence joins TRBV5-4 and TRBJ2-5, with D hard to call. Germline V gene sequence: CDR1 SGHNT, CDR2 YYREEE (reference sequence). The CDR3 sequence is 14 residues long. Trimming removed 4 bases at V and 5 bases at J, with 15 bases between. The CDR3 here is CASSLSTHTETQYF. CDR3 bases: TGTGCCAGCAGCCTATCGACCCATACGGAGACCCAGTACTTC.

The chain has TRBV10-3 and TRBJ2-2; 7 bases agree with TRBD1. Germline CDR1 and CDR2: ENHRY and SYGVKD. The CDR3 extends over 15 amino acids. J gave up 7 bases and V 8 bases, and 13 bases lay outside the gene matches. CDR3 nucleotides: TGTGCCATCGGCCAGACAGGGTCGAGTGACGGGGAGCTGTTTTTT. As protein: CAIGQTGSSDGELFF.

This chain links TRBV24-1 with TRBJ2-3; tentative D call: TRBD1 (6 bases). The ends were cut back, 8 bases at V and 1 base at J, with 9 bases in the middle. There are 13 residues in the CDR3. Germline V lookup: CDR1 KGHDR, CDR2 SFDVKD. The CDR3 DNA sequence: TGTGCCACCAAGGCAGGGGGCACAGATACGCAGTATTTT. Translated, it gives CATKAGGTDTQYF.

This clonotype appeared a few times. V and J are TRBV6-5 and TRBJ1-1; D gene unclear. This CDR3 has 15 residues. CDR1 is MNHEY, CDR2 SVGAGI, per germline. The V gene lost 0 bases and the J gene lost 0 bases, with 8 bases spanning the gap. The CDR3 region is CASSYSGDMNTEAFF. The DNA of the CDR3 is TGTGCCAGCAGTTACTCTGGGGATATGAACACTGAAGCTTTCTTT.

This clonotype was observed many times. The chain recombines TRBV7-2 with TRBJ1-5; 9 positions match TRBD1. Trimming cost V 6 bases and J 3 bases; bases outside gene matches: 3. This CDR3 has 14 amino acids. The germline V gene encodes CDR1 SGHTA and CDR2 FQGNSA. The CDR3 DNA follows: TGTGCCAGCAGTCGGGACAGGGTCAATCAGCCCCAGCATTTT. It encodes CASSRDRVNQPQHF.

This clonotype was counted only a few times. This chain joins TRBV23-1 and TRBJ2-7; TRBD1 is a possible D gene (6 bases). TRBV23-1 belongs to the ORF category, with a function that is uncertain. V lost 2 bases and J 5 bases, leaving 19 bases between the germline ends. This CDR3 is 16 amino acids long. CDR3 in amino acids: CASSQVFTGSVHEQYV. The CDR3 region has the DNA TGCGCCAGCAGTCAAGTTTTCACAGGGAGCGTCCACGAGCAGTACGTC.

This clonotype was found many times. The CDR3 is CASSSSWRGGFTNTGELFF. As DNA, the CDR3 is TGTGCCAGCAGTTCCTCCTGGCGGGGGGGTTTCACGAACACCGGGGAGCTGTTTTTT. V gene TRBV28 combines with J gene TRBJ2-2; TRBD2 aligns across 9 bases. Trimming cost V 4 bases and J 0 bases; bases outside gene matches: 12. Looked up from germline, CDR1 is MDHEN and CDR2 is SYDVKM. This CDR3 has 19 amino acids.

The chain employs TRBV29-1 and TRBJ1-1, with D possibly being TRBD1 (6 bases). The CDR3 contains 14 residues. Germline CDR1 reads SQVTM; CDR2 reads ANQGSEA. Trimming pared 4 bases from V and 0 bases from J, leaving 12 bases between. CDR3 DNA: TGCAGCGTTGTTTCAGGGGCTTTGAACACTGAAGCTTTCTTT. The encoded protein is CSVVSGALNTEAFF.

The gene calls are TRBV28 and TRBJ2-1; 10 bases are a match to TRBD1. The CDR3 covers 18 residues. From germline, CDR1 is MDHEN and CDR2 SYDVKM. With 5 bases clipped from V and 2 bases from J, the junction kept 12 bases outside the gene matches. The chain's CDR3 is CASSDLLRDRGTYNEQFF. In DNA form, the CDR3 reads TGTGCCAGCAGTGACTTACTCCGGGACAGGGGCACCTACAATGAGCAGTTCTTC.

This clonotype has ten or more counts. The chain combines TRBV6-2 or TRBV6-3 with TRBJ2-1; possibly TRBD1 for D (6 bases). V lost 5 bases to trimming and J lost 6 bases, with 17 bases between them. CDR3 length equals 15 residues. The V gene's germline CDR1 is MNHEY and CDR2 SVGEGT. The CDR3 bases are TGTGCCAGCAGTAGGGGCTTGGGGGCCGGCAATGAGCAGTTCTTC. Amino acid sequence: CASSRGLGAGNEQFF.